This passage covers 25 T cell receptor beta chains from one sample sequenced in a study of blood T cell repertoires in COVID-19. Produced via immunoSEQ multiplex PCR; TCRdb's table is partial and in-frame only. This table holds 150,000 to 200,000 clones, approximately 86% found once. Sample: peripheral blood. The receptors stem from a woman in her forties with COVID-19, enrolled during active disease.

This rearrangement joins TRBV11-2 to TRBJ1-2; D is unclear. Germline CDR1 SGHAT, CDR2 FQNNGV. V dropped 4 bases and J dropped 5 bases, with 23 bases sitting between them. The CDR3 extends over 17 amino acids. CDR3 protein: CASSSNLILPSGYGYTF. The CDR3 nucleotides read TGTGCCAGCAGCTCCAACCTGATACTCCCATCGGGGTATGGCTACACCTTC.

The chain recombines TRBV3-1 (or the pseudogene TRBV3-2) with TRBJ1-2; a possible D gene is TRBD1 (5 bases). The CDR3 sequence is 14 residues long. Germline loops: CDR1 LGHDT, CDR2 YNNKEL (reference sequence). Trimming shortened V by 4 bases and J by 8 bases, and 17 bases separated the two germline ends. CDR3 region: CASSLSGGTRGYTF. Here the CDR3 DNA reads TGTGCCAGCAGCCTAAGTGGCGGGACTAGGGGCTACACCTTC.

This chain joins TRBV3-1 (or the pseudogene TRBV3-2) and TRBJ1-2, with 8 bases aligning to TRBD1. The CDR3 runs to 17 residues. Germline loops: CDR1 LGHDT, CDR2 YNNKEL (reference sequence). Losses at the gene ends were 1 base for V and 8 bases for J; bases not matched to a gene: 15. The CDR3 is CASSQVLLTDRGLGYTF. CDR3 nucleotide sequence: TGTGCCAGCAGCCAAGTCCTCCTCACCGACAGGGGCCTGGGCTACACCTTC.

The chain has TRBV4-1 and TRBJ2-3, with D possibly TRBD2 on 6 matching bases. V lost 0 bases and J lost 8, with 12 bases in between. Germline loops: CDR1 MGHRA, CDR2 YSYEKL. This CDR3 region has 14 residues. CDR3 bases: TGCGCCAGCAGCCAAGATCGGTACGGGAGTACGCAGTATTTT. Translated, it gives CASSQDRYGSTQYF.

The chain is built from TRBV28 and TRBJ2-5; TRBD2 agrees at 11 bases. The ends lost 2 bases at V and 7 bases at J; junction bases unmatched: 3. Germline-derived CDR1 and CDR2 are MDHEN and SYDVKM. The CDR3 totals 14 residues. The CDR3 reads CASSLTSGGTTQYF. CDR3 bases: TGTGCCAGCAGTTTAACTAGCGGGGGTACGACCCAGTACTTC.

The gene calls are TRBV10-3 and TRBJ1-1; D uncertain. Trimming cost V 6 bases and J 1 base, with 12 bases left between them. CDR3 length: 14 residues. Germline V gene sequence: CDR1 ENHRY, CDR2 SYGVKD. The DNA for the CDR3 is TGTGCCATCAGAGCGCCGAATAGGAACACTGAAGCTTTCTTT. Protein product: CAIRAPNRNTEAFF.

This rearrangement joins TRBV29-1 to TRBJ2-7; TRBD1 agrees at 7 bases. This CDR3 is 14 amino acids long. Germline V gene lookup returns CDR1 SQVTM and CDR2 ANQGSEA. DNA for the CDR3: TGCAGTTACCGGTCCTCTACAGGGGTCTACGAGCAGTACTTC. It yields the protein CSYRSSTGVYEQYF.

The chain uses TRBV15 and TRBJ1-4; D gene unclear. CDR3 size: 13 residues. Germline assignment: CDR1 LNHNV and CDR2 YYDKDF (reference sequence). Trimming cost V 3 bases and J 6 bases, with 8 bases left between them. This CDR3 reads CATSRESYEKLFF. In nucleotides, the CDR3 is TGTGCCACCAGCAGGGAGAGTTATGAAAAACTGTTTTTT.

V gene TRBV3-1 (or the pseudogene TRBV3-2) combines with J gene TRBJ2-1, with 8 bases lining up with TRBD2. This CDR3 contains 14 residues. The J segment lost 7 bases and the V segment lost 4 bases, leaving 6 bases of the junction unmatched. Germline lookup yields CDR1 LGHDT and CDR2 YNNKEL (reference sequence). CDR3 sequence: CASSLSGGGNEQFF. DNA for the CDR3: TGTGCCAGCAGCCTAAGTGGCGGGGGGAATGAGCAGTTCTTC.

The J gene is TRBJ2-1, the V gene TRBV7-9, with a possible D match to TRBD2 (6 bases). In germline, CDR1 is SEHNR, CDR2 FQNEAQ (reference sequence). V was cut by 5 bases and J by 5 bases, with 13 bases left in between. The CDR3 consists of 14 residues. As DNA, the CDR3 is TGTGCCAGCAGCAGACGGGACTCTCACAATGAGCAGTTCTTC. Encoded protein: CASSRRDSHNEQFF.

The chain employs TRBV5-4 and TRBJ2-7; D is perhaps TRBD2 (6 bases). Per the germline V gene, CDR1 is SGHNT and CDR2 is YYREEE (reference sequence). V lost 4 bases and J lost 2, with 19 bases in between. The CDR3 length is 16 residues. The CDR3: CASSPDWDSSPYEQYF. DNA of the CDR3: TGTGCCAGCAGCCCCGACTGGGACTCCTCCCCCTACGAGCAGTACTTC.

This clone has a handful of counts. CDR3: CAWSRPGTANNQPQHF. As DNA, the CDR3 is TGTGCCTGGAGTCGGCCGGGGACAGCTAATAATCAGCCCCAGCATTTT. The chain uses TRBV30 and TRBJ1-5; 7 bases are a match to TRBD1. V was pared by 2 bases and J by 4 bases, with 11 bases of the junction left unmatched. CDR3 length: 16 amino acids. Germline assignment: CDR1 GTSNPN and CDR2 SVGIG (reference sequence).

The V call is TRBV15, the J call TRBJ2-5, with 8 bases lining up with TRBD1. CDR1 is LNHNV, CDR2 YYDKDF, per germline (reference sequence). This CDR3 region has 15 residues. After removal of 3 bases from V and 4 bases from J, the junction contained 7 bases not matched to a gene. As DNA, the CDR3 is TGTGCCACCAGCAGGGGTGCGGGACAGGTAGAGACCCAGTACTTC. As protein: CATSRGAGQVETQYF.

This chain uses TRBV11-2 with TRBJ2-2, with D possibly matching TRBD2 (5 bases). The germline gives CDR1 SGHAT, CDR2 FQNNGV. This CDR3 is built from 13 residues. V lost 7 bases, J lost 6 bases, and 12 bases lay in between. The CDR3 reads CASTQEGAGELFF. The CDR3 coding sequence is TGTGCCAGCACCCAAGAGGGAGCCGGGGAGCTGTTTTTT.

The CDR3 is CASSIGFGSYEQYF. The CDR3 DNA follows: TGTGCCAGTAGTATTGGTTTCGGCTCCTACGAGCAGTACTTC. V usage is TRBV19 and J usage is TRBJ2-7; D gene ambiguous. Trimming took off 3 bases at V and 0 bases at J, with 9 bases between the two ends. The germline V gene encodes CDR1 LNHDA and CDR2 SQIVND (reference sequence). The CDR3 loop spans 14 amino acids. The variable domain in full, with the rest retrieved from reference TRBV19 and TRBJ2-7, is DGGITQSPKYLFRKEGQNVTLSCEQNLNHDAMYWYRQDPGQGLRLIYYSQIVNDFQKGDIAEGYSVSREKKESFPLTVTSAQKNPTAFYLCASSIGFGSYEQYFGPGTRLTVT.

The chain joins TRBV5-1 to TRBJ2-5; 9 nucleotides match TRBD2. The germline V gene encodes CDR1 SGHRS and CDR2 YFSETQ. This CDR3 spans 17 amino acids. The V segment lost 0 bases and the J segment 1 base; nucleotides outside the gene matches: 7. The CDR3 loop reads CASSLASGGRVQETQYF. In DNA, the CDR3 is TGCGCCAGCAGCTTGGCCTCTGGCGGGAGGGTCCAAGAGACCCAGTACTTC.

This clone was seen many times. V usage is TRBV6-4 and J usage is TRBJ2-1; TRBD1 agrees at 10 bases. CDR1 is MRHNA, CDR2 SNTAGT, per germline. This CDR3 has 15 amino acids. V trimming: 1 base; J trimming: 5 bases; junction bases outside the gene matches: 2. The CDR3 is CASSDLGQGHNEQFF. In nucleotides, the CDR3 is TGTGCCAGCAGTGACTTGGGACAGGGGCACAATGAGCAGTTCTTC.

A single count supports this clone. The chain links TRBV19 to TRBJ2-7, with 7 bases lining up with TRBD1. The V and J ends lost 5 bases and 4 bases, in that order; junction bases with no gene match: 11. Germline loops: CDR1 LNHDA, CDR2 SQIVND (reference sequence). This CDR3 is built from 15 residues. The CDR3 DNA sequence: TGTGCCAGTAGTGCCGATCGAAGACAGGGTTACGAGCAGTACTTC. Its protein is CASSADRRQGYEQYF.

This clone occurred a few times. The CDR3 here is CASSLQGSAYNSPLHF. DNA of the CDR3: TGCGCCAGCAGCTTGCAGGGATCGGCTTATAATTCACCCCTCCACTTT. The J gene is TRBJ1-6, the V gene TRBV5-1, with D perhaps TRBD1 (5 bases). V lost 1 base to trimming and J lost 4 bases, with 12 bases between them. The CDR3 sequence is 16 residues long. Germline CDR1 reads SGHRS; CDR2 reads YFSETQ.

This clone was detected a few times. The V call is TRBV7-6, the J call TRBJ1-5; TRBD1 might be the D (5 bases). The CDR3 runs 15 residues. V gave up 5 bases and J gave up 6 bases, with 17 bases separating them. Germline V gene lookup returns CDR1 SGHVS and CDR2 FNYEAQ. CDR3 coding DNA: TGTGCCAGCAGCCCCCGTCCGGGGGTCGGTCAGCCCCAGCATTTT. Translation gives CASSPRPGVGQPQHF. Using reference TRBV7-6 and TRBJ1-5 for the parts outside the CDR3, the full variable domain is GAGVSQSPRYKVTKRGQDVALRCDPISGHVSLYWYRQALGQGPEFLTYFNYEAQQDKSGLPNDRFSAERPEGSISTLTIQRTEQRDSAMYRCASSPRPGVGQPQHFGDGTRLSIL.

This sequence joins TRBV19 and TRBJ1-1; D uncertain. The germline CDR1 and CDR2 sequences are LNHDA and SQIVND (reference sequence). V lost 7 bases to trimming and J lost 1 base, with 10 bases between them. The CDR3 is 13 residues long. CDR3 DNA: TGTGCCAGTACGTTTTTGTCGAACACTGAAGCTTTCTTT. Protein product: CASTFLSNTEAFF.

V and J are TRBV7-6 and TRBJ2-5; maybe TRBD1 (6 bases). The CDR3 loop spans 15 amino acids. In germline, CDR1 is SGHVS, CDR2 FNYEAQ. Trimming took off 0 bases at V and 0 bases at J, with 8 bases between the two ends. The CDR3 DNA reads TGTGCCAGCAGCTTAGCGGACAGTAACCAAGAGACCCAGTACTTC. It yields the protein CASSLADSNQETQYF.

The table lists this clone with a count of one. The genes are TRBV6-1 and TRBJ1-1; 11 bases align to TRBD1. The CDR3 spans 14 residues. With 3 bases clipped from V and 10 bases from J, the junction kept 7 bases outside the gene matches. Germline values: CDR1 MNHNS, CDR2 SASEGT. The CDR3 spells CASSDGTGGIGAFF. CDR3 bases: TGTGCCAGCAGTGACGGGACAGGGGGTATAGGAGCTTTCTTT.

The chain recombines TRBV5-1 with TRBJ1-1, with TRBD1 identical over 7 bases. The CDR3 covers 14 residues. Trimming at V came to 2 bases and at J to 3 bases, leaving 4 bases not matched to a gene. Germline lookup yields CDR1 SGHRS and CDR2 YFSETQ. This CDR3 is CASSFTQGDTEAFF. The CDR3 DNA is TGCGCCAGCAGCTTTACCCAGGGGGACACTGAAGCTTTCTTT.

V and J are TRBV25-1 and TRBJ1-1; TRBD1 agrees at 7 bases. This CDR3 region has 13 residues. Germline CDR1 MGHDK, CDR2 SYGVNS. The J segment lost 0 bases and the V segment lost 7 bases, leaving 2 bases of the junction unmatched. CDR3 amino acids: CASKGQVNTEAFF. CDR3 DNA sequence: TGTGCCAGCAAAGGACAGGTGAACACTGAAGCTTTCTTT.